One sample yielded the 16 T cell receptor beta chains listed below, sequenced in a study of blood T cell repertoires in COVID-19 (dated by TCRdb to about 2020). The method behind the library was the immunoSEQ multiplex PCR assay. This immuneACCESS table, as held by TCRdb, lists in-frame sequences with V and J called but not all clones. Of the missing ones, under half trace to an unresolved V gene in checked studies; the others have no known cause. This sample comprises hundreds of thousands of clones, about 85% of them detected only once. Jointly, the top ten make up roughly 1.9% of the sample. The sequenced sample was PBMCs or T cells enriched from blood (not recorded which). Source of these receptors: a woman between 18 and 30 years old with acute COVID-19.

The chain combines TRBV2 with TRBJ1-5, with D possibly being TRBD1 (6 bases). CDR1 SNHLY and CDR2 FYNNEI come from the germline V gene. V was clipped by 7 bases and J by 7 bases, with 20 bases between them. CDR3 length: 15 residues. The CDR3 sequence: CASTLQGPPSQPQHF. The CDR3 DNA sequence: TGTGCCAGCACCTTACAGGGACCCCCAAGCCAGCCCCAGCATTTT. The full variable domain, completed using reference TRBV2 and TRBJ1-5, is EPEVTQTPSHQVTQMGQEVILRCVPISNHLYFYWYRQILGQKVEFLVSFYNNEISEKSEIFDDQFSVERPDGSNFTLKIRSTKLEDSAMYFCASTLQGPPSQPQHFGDGTRLSIL.

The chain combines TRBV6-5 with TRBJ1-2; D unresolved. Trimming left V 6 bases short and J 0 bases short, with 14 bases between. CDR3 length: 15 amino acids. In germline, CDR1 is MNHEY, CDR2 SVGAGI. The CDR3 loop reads CASRLMSTSNYGYTF. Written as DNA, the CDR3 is TGTGCCAGCAGGCTCATGAGTACTTCTAACTATGGCTACACCTTC.

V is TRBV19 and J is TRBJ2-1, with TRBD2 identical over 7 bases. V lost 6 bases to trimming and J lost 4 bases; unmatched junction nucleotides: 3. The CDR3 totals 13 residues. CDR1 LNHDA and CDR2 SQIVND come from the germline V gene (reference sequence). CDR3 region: CASRRTSYNEQFF. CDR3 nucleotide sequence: TGTGCCAGTAGAAGGACTAGTTACAATGAGCAGTTCTTC.

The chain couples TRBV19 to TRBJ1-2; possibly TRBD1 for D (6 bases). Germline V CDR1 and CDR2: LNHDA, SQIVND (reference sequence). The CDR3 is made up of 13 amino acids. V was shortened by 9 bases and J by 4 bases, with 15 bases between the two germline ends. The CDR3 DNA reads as TGTGCCAGCTACGGGGGGCGATCCTATGGCTACACCTTC. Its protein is CASYGGRSYGYTF.

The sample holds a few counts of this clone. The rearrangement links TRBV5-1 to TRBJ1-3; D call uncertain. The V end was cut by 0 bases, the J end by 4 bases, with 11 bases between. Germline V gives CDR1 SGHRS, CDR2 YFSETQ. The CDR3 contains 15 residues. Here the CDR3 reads CASSLDTARGNTIYF. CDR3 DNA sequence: TGCGCCAGCAGCTTGGATACAGCAAGGGGAAACACCATATATTTT.

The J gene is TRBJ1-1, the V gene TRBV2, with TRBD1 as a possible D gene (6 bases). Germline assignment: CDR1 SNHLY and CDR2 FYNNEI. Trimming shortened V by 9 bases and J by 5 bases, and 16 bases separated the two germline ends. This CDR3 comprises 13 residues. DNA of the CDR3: TGTGCCAGAGAACAGGGTGGTAATACTGAAGCTTTCTTT. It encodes CAREQGGNTEAFF.

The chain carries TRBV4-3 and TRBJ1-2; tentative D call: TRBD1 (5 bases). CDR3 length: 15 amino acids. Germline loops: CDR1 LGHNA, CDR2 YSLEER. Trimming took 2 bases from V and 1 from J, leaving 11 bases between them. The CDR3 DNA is TGCGCCAGCAGCCAAAGTAGACAGTTTAACTATGGCTACACCTTC. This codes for CASSQSRQFNYGYTF.

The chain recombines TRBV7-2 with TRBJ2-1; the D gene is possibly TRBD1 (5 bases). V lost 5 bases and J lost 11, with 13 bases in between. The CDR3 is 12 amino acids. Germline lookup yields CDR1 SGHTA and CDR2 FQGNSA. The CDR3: CASSEDTRKQFF. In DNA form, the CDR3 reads TGTGCCAGCAGCGAGGACACCCGGAAGCAGTTCTTC.

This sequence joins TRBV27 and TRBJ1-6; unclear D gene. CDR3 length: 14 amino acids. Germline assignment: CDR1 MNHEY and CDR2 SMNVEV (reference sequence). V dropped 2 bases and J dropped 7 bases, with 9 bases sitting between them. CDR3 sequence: CASSLGQVNSPLHF. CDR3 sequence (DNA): TGTGCCAGCAGTTTAGGGCAGGTCAATTCACCCCTCCACTTT.

In DNA, the CDR3 is TGTGCCAGCAGCTTAGACAGGGCGCCTAGCACAGATACGCAGTATTTT. It specifies CASSLDRAPSTDTQYF. V gene TRBV11-2 combines with J gene TRBJ2-3, with a weak D call TRBD1 (5 bases). Germline V lookup: CDR1 SGHAT, CDR2 FQNNGV. The V end was cut by 0 bases, the J end by 0 bases, with 10 bases between. The CDR3 sequence is 16 residues long.

The CDR3 loop reads CASSISFSTYEQYF. The DNA of the CDR3 is TGTGCCAGTAGTATCTCATTTAGCACCTACGAGCAGTACTTC. The chain joins TRBV19 to TRBJ2-7; D gene ambiguous. Per germline, CDR1 LNHDA and CDR2 SQIVND (reference sequence). Trimming removed 3 bases at V and 2 bases at J, with 11 bases between. This CDR3 is built from 14 residues.

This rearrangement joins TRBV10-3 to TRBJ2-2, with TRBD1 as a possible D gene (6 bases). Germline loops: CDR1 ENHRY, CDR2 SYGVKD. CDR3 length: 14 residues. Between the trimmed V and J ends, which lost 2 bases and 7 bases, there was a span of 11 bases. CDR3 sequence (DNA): TGTGCCATCAGTGAGAACATAGGGGGCGGGGAGCTGTTTTTT. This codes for CAISENIGGGELFF.

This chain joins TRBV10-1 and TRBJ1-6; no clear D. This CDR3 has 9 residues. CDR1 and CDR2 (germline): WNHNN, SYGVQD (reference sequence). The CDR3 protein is CKEGSPLHF. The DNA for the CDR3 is TGCAAGGAGGGATCACCCCTCCACTTT.

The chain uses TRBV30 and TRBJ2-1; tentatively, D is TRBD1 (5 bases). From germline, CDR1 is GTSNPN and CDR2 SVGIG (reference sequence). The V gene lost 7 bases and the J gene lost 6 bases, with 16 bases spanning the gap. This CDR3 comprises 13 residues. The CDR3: CASITDSGNEQFF. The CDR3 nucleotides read TGTGCCTCAATTACCGACAGTGGCAATGAGCAGTTCTTC.

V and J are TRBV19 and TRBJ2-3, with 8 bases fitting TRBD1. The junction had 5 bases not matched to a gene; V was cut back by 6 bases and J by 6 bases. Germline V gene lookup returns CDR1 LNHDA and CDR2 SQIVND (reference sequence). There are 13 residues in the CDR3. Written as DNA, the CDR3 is TGTGCCAGTAGGGACAGGGTAACGGATACGCAGTATTTT. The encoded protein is CASRDRVTDTQYF.

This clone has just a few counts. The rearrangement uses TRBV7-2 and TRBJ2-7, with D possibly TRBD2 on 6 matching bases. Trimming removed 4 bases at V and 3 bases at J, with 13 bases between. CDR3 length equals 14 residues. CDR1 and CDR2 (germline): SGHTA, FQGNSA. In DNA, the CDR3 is TGTGCCAGCAGCTCCGCGGGGTGGGGCTACGAGCAGTACTTC. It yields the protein CASSSAGWGYEQYF.